This paragraph reports one T cell receptor (beta chain). This clone has just one count. The antigen it recognizes is unknown. Base quality data are lacking; no much larger clone is found one base away. CD8 naive samples consisted of CD45RO-negative cells that were positively selected for CCR7, yielding a CD45RA+CCR7+ population without TemRA cells. Healthy HIV-negative adults with no recently reported acute infections or vaccinations were included as donors. Every donor was a Caucasian adult living in Nashville, Tennessee, USA. Blood was collected by leukapheresis, and PBMCs were isolated by Ficoll-Histopaque density gradient centrifugation and then cryopreserved in liquid nitrogen vapor phase. Purity and quantity of every magnetically sorted T cell population were checked by analytical flow cytometry. From each sorted fraction, genomic DNA was isolated and quantified by UV absorbance on a Nanodrop 2000c.

The sample belongs to a study of shared clonotypes between healthy human individuals (dated by TCRdb to 2018 to 2021). A note on the overall study: The cohort included three men and a couple of women between 18 and 49 years of age. Per donor, three plates each were used for CD4 naive and CD4 memory, two for CD8 naive, and one for CD8 memory. To estimate repertoire size and how much clonotypes are shared between individuals, the study performed deep sequencing of blood TCR repertoires from 4 to 6 healthy adults. To increase sequencing depth and limit assay-specific biases, different laboratories used diverse techniques to prepare libraries and sequence TCR repertoires. Per donor, leukapheresis produced somewhere between about 0.94 and 9 billion PBMCs.

Using the deep immunoSEQ assay, TCR CDR3 regions were amplified from genomic DNA by multiplex PCR. Extracted genomic DNA from each cell subset was spread evenly across all wells of several immunoSEQ 96-well plates, with each plate serving as a replicate. For sorted subsets, each replicate PCR was loaded with 200 to 250 ng genomic DNA, equivalent to about 30,000 T cell genomes. The purified libraries were quantified using a Qubit 3.0 fluorometer, sized with a Bioanalyzer 2100, and then quantified again using the KAPA Library Quantification kit. Every immunoSEQ 96-well plate was sequenced on a separate single-read 150-cycle Illumina NextSeq 550 flow cell. The original pipeline was this. Because the immunoSEQ output included only junctional sequences and no quality scores, the filtering could not be the same as the filtering used for full-length reads. To assign V/J genes and CDR3, sequences were annotated using PyIR, a Python wrapper for IgBLAST v1.9, with IMGT germline references. Reads were removed for weak V/J assignments (E-value above 1e-6), missing CDR3, stop codons, out-of-frame junctions, or ambiguous translated residues. V3J clonotypes were defined by identical inferred V gene, J gene, and CDR3 amino acid sequence. Percentage overlap between repertoires was calculated by dividing the number of shared unique clonotypes by the size of the smaller repertoire. RTK rarefaction, the Chao1 estimator, and Recon v2.1 estimates of unobserved clonotypes were used to assess repertoire richness. Generation probabilities for all TCRbeta clonotypes obtained by the gDNA method from a handful of donors were computed using OLGA. TCRdb provides this immuneACCESS table in a form limited to in-frame rearrangements. Some clones are lacking; in checked studies, under half of them reflect an unresolved V gene, and why the rest are absent is not known. The DNA was the basis for D and trimming; V, J and clone size are from that table. The sample table lists under 2,000,000 clones, less than 95% of them with a count of one. The ten top clones hold 0.95% to 1.5% of the sample.

Broad study findings and their caveats: Rarefaction of sorted-subset datasets indicated incomplete sequencing despite the large sequencing depth. Naive subsets generally had larger estimated clonotype richness than memory subsets did. Pairwise subsampling indicated that sequencing depth was expected to affect the degree of clonotype sharing among donors. Compared with non-shared clonotypes, clonotypes shared by all four sorted-subset donors had higher generation probabilities. The small number of donors limited the genetic and exposure-history diversity represented. Only blood was sampled, and tissue TCR repertoires likely differ from those in blood. Across a handful of donors, about 5.2% of naive CD4, approximately 3.6% of naive CD8, around 2.1% of memory CD4, and approximately 0.4% of memory CD8 clonotypes were shared.

CDR1 and CDR2, per the germline V gene, are SGHAT and FQNNGV. A distance of 17 bases separates the germline ends of V and J, which lose 1 base and 4 bases respectively. The CDR3 numbers 16 residues from cysteine through phenylalanine. The entry retains the CDR3 DNA only, 48 bases that are in frame from base 1. The sequence derives from a man younger than 30 in good health. The rearrangement joined TRBV11-2 to TRBJ2-7; the D segment may tentatively be TRBD1 or TRBD2, each giving 6 matched bases. Sequences were obtained from naive CD8+ T cells sorted from blood. Read against the paper, the sample's cell subset or site label means: CD45RA+CCR7+. This receptor has the CDR3 CASSLVGGQMQYEQYF. Here is the DNA: TGTGCCAGCAGCTTAGTCGGGGGCCAGATGCAATACGAGCAGTACTTC.